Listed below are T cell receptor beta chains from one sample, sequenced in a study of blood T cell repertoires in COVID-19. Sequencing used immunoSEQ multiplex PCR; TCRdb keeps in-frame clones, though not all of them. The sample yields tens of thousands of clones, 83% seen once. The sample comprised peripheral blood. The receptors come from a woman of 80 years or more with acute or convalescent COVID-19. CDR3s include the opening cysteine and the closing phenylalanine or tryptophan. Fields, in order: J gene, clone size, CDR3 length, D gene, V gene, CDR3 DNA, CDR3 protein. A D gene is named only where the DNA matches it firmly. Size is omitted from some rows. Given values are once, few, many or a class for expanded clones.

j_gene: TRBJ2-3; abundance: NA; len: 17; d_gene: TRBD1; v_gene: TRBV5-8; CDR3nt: TGTGCCAGCAGCTCCGGGACAGGGGGGGATATCACAGATACGCAGTATTTT; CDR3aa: CASSSGTGGDITDTQYF
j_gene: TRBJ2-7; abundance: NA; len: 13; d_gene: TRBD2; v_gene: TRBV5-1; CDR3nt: TGCGCCAGTACTAGCGAGGAGCTCTACGAGCAGTACTTC; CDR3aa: CASTSEELYEQYF
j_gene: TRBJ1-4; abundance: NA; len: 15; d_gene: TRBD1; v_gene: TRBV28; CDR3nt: TGTGCCAGCAGCAAACCGGGACAGGGCCTGGAAAAACTGTTTTTT; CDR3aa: CASSKPGQGLEKLFF
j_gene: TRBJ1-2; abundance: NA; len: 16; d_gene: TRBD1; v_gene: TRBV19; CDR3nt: TGTGCCAGTAGTATAGACCAGGGACAGGGTTCCTATGGCTACACCTTC; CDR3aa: CASSIDQGQGSYGYTF
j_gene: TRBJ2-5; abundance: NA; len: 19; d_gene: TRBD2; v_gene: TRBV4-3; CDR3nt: TGCGCCAGCAGCCAAGGGTCAGCGGGAGTCGTCGGCAACGAAGAGACCCAGTACTTC; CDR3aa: CASSQGSAGVVGNEETQYF
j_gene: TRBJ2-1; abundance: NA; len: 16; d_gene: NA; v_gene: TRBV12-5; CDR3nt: TGTGCTAGTGGTTTGTCTCAGATAAGCTCCTACAATGAGCAGTTCTTC; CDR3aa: CASGLSQISSYNEQFF
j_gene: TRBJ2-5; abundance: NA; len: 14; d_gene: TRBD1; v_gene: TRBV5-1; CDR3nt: TGCGCCAGCAGCTTCACCGGGACAGAAGAGACCCAGTACTTC; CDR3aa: CASSFTGTEETQYF
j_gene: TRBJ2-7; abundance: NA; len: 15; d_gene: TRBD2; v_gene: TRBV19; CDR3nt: TGTGCCAGTAAAGGCCACGCTAGCGGGAAGTACGAGCAGTACTTC; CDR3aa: CASKGHASGKYEQYF
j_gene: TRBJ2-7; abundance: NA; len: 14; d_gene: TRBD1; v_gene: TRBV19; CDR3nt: TGTGCCAGTAGTAACGGACAGGGGACCCACGAGCAGTACTTC; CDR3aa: CASSNGQGTHEQYF
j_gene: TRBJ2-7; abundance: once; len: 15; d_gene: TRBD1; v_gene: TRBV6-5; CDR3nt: TGTGCCAGCAGCGGTCGGAGTCAGGGGGCCTACGAGCAGTACTTC; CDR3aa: CASSGRSQGAYEQYF
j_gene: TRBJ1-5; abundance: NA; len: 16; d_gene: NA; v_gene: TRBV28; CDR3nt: TGTGCCAGCACCATACGGGGGATTTATAGCAATCAGCCCCAGCATTTT; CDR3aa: CASTIRGIYSNQPQHF
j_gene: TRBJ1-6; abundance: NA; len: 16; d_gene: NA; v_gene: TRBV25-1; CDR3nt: TGTGCCAGCAGTGAATGGGGAGGAGTCGGGCTTTCACCCCTCCACTTT; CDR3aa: CASSEWGGVGLSPLHF
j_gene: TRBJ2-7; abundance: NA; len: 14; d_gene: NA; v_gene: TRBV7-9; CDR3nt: TGTGCCAGCAGCGCTGGGCGGGCGTCCTACGAGCAGTACTTC; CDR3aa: CASSAGRASYEQYF
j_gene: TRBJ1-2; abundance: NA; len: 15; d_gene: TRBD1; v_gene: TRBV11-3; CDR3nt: TGTGCCAGCAGCCAAGGAACCGACAGGGGCTATGGCTACACCTTC; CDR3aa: CASSQGTDRGYGYTF
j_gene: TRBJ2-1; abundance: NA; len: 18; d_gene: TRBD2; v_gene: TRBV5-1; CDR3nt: TGCGCCAGCAGCTTGGGTAGCGGGAGGCCCAGCTCCTACAATGAGCAGTTCTTC; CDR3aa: CASSLGSGRPSSYNEQFF
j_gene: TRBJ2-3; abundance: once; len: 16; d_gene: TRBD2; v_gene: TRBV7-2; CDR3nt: TGTGCCAGCAGCCTCGGATACGGGAGGCGCACAGATACGCAGTATTTT; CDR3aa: CASSLGYGRRTDTQYF
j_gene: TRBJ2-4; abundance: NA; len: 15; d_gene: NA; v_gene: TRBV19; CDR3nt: TGTGCCAGTAGTATAGATGAGGCGGGCAAAAACATTCAGTACTTC; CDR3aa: CASSIDEAGKNIQYF
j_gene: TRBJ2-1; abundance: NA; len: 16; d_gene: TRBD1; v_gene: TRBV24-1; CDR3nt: TGTGCCACCAGTGATTACCGGGACAGGGAATACAATGAGCAGTTCTTC; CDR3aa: CATSDYRDREYNEQFF
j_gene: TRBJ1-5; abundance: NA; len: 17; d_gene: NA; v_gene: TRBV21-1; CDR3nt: NA; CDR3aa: CASSKDWGRGSDQPQHF
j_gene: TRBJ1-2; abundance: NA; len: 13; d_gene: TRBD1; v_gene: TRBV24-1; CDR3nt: TGTGCCACCAGTACTCAGGGGGTGGAAGGCTACACCTTC; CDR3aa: CATSTQGVEGYTF
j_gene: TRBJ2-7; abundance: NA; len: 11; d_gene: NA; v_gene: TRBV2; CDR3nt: TGTGCCAGCAGTGAGGGGAGGGAGCAGTACTTC; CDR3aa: CASSEGREQYF
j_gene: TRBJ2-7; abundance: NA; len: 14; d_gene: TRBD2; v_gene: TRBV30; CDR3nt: TGTGCCTGGGCTCGGCGGGGGGGGGCCTACGAGCAGTACTTC; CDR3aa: CAWARRGGAYEQYF
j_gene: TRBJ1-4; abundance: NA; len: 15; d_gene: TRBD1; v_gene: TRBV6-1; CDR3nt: TGTGCCAGCAGTGACGGACAGGGGGCTGGGGAAAAACTGTTTTTT; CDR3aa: CASSDGQGAGEKLFF
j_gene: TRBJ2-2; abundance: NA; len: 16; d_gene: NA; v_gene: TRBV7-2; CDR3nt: TGTGCCAGCAGCTTAGGAGTTACAGGCTTAACCGGGGAGCTGTTTTTT; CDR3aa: CASSLGVTGLTGELFF
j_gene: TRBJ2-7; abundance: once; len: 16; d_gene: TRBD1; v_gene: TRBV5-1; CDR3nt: TGCGCCAGCAGGGATTGGGGCGGGACAGGTGGCTACGAGCAGTACTTC; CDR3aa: CASRDWGGTGGYEQYF
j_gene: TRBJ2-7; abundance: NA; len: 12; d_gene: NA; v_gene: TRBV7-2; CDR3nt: TGTGCCAGCAGCCCAGCGACGTACGAGCAGTACTTC; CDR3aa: CASSPATYEQYF
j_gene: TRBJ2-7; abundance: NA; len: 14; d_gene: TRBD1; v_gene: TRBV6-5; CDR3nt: TGTGCCAGTGAGGGGAGGGACAGGGGCGGCGAGCAGTACTTC; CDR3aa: CASEGRDRGGEQYF
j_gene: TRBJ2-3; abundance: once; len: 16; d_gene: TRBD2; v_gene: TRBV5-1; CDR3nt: TGCGCCAGCAGCTTTATTAGCGGGAGGCTGGTAGATACGCAGTATTTT; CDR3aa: CASSFISGRLVDTQYF
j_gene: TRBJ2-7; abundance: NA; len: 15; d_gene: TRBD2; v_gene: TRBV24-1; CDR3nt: TGTGCCACCAGTGATTCGTCTAGCGGGTACTACGAGCAGTACTTC; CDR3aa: CATSDSSSGYYEQYF
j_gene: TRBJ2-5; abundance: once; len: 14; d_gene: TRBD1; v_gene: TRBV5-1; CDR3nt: TGCGCCAGCAGCTCCCAGGGGGTTGGGGAGACCCAGTACTTC; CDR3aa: CASSSQGVGETQYF
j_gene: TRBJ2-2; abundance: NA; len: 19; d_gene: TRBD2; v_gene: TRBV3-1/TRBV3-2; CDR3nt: TGTGCCAGCAGCCCCAGGCCTAGCGGGATTGCCCCGAGCACCGGGGAGCTGTTTTTT; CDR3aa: CASSPRPSGIAPSTGELFF
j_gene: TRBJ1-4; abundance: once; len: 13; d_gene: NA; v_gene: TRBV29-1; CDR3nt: TGCAGCGTTGCAGTTCTAGGGGGTGAAAAACTGTTTTTT; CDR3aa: CSVAVLGGEKLFF
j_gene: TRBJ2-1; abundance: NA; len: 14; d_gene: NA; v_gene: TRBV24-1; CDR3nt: TGTGCCACCAGTGATGAGAGCTCCTACAATGAGCAGTTCTTC; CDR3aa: CATSDESSYNEQFF
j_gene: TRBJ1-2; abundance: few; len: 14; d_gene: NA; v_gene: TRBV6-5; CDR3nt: TGTGCCAGCAGCCCCCCTGGGGCAGCATATGGCTACACCTTC; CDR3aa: CASSPPGAAYGYTF
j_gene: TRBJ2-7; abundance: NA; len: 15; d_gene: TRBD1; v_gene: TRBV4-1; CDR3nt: TGCGCCAGCAGCCAAGAGTCGACAGGGCTAGGGGAGCAGTACTTC; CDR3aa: CASSQESTGLGEQYF
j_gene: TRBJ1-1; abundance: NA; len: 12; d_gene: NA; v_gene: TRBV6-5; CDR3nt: TGTGCCAGCGGACAGAGGAACACTGAAGCTTTCTTT; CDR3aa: CASGQRNTEAFF
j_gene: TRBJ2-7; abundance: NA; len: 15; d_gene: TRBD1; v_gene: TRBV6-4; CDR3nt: TGTGCCAGCAGTGATAAGGAGACAGGGTGGCACGAGCAGTACTTC; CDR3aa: CASSDKETGWHEQYF
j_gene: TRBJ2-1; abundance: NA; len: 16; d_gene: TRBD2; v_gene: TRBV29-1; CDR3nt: TGCAGCGTTGGTGGTTTCGACGGGAGGGAAAGCAATGAGCAGTTCTTC; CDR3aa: CSVGGFDGRESNEQFF
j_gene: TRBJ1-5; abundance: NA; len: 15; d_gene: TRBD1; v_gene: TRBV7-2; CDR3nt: TGTGCCAGCAGCTCATTGACAGGGGTAGGGCAGCCCCAGCATTTT; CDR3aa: CASSSLTGVGQPQHF
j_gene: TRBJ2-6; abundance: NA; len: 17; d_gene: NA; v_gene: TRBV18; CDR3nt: TGTGCCAGCTCACCTAGCAGGGAAGCCACCGGGGCCAACGTCCTGACTTTC; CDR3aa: CASSPSREATGANVLTF
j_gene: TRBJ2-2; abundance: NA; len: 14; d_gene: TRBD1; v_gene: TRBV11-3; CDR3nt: TGTGCCAGCAGCCCGGGACAGGGGTCCGGGGAGCTGTTTTTT; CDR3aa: CASSPGQGSGELFF
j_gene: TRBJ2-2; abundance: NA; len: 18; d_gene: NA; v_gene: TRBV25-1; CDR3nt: TGTGCCAGCAGTGAAACCGCACGGGGGGCGACGTGGGGCGGGGAGCTGTTTTTT; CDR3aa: CASSETARGATWGGELFF
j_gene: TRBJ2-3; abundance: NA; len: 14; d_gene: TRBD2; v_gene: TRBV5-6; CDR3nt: TGTGCCAGCAGCCCCCTAGCGGGAGCAGATACGCAGTATTTT; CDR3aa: CASSPLAGADTQYF
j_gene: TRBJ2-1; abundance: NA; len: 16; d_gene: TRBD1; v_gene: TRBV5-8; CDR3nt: TGTGCCAGCAGCTCTTACAGGGGTAGCTCCTACAATGAGCAGTTCTTC; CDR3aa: CASSSYRGSSYNEQFF
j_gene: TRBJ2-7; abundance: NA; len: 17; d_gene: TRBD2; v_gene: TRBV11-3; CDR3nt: TGTGCCAGCAGCTTAGTTGTTGGGACTAGCGGTTTCTACGAGCAGTACTTC; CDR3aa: CASSLVVGTSGFYEQYF
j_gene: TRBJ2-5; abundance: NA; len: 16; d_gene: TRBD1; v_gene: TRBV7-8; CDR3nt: TGTGCCAGCAGCCCCTCCGGGACAGGGGGCTGGGAGACCCAGTACTTC; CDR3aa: CASSPSGTGGWETQYF
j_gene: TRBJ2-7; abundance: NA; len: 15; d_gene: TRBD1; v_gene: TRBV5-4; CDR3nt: TGTGCCAGCAGCCAGGACAGGGGTCCGGCCTACGAGCAGTACTTC; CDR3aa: CASSQDRGPAYEQYF
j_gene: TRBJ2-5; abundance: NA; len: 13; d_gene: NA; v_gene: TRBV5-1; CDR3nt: TGCGCCAGCAGCTTATACAATCAAGAGACCCAGTACTTC; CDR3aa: CASSLYNQETQYF
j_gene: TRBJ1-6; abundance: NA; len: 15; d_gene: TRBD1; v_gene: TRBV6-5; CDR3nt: TGTGCCAGCAGTTACTTGGGACAGGGTGGGTCACCCCTCCACTTT; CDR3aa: CASSYLGQGGSPLHF
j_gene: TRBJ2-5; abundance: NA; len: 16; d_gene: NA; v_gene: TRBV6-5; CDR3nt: TGTGCCAGCAGTTACTGGTTGGGGGGGCGCCAAGAGACCCAGTACTTC; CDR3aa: CASSYWLGGRQETQYF
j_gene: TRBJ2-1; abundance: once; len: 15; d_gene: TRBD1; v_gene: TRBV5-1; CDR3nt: TGCGCCAGCAGCCCCAGGACAGGGGGGAACAATGAGCAGTTCTTC; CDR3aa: CASSPRTGGNNEQFF